These 21 T cell receptor beta chains were all obtained from the same sample, sequenced in a study of cytomegalovirus exposure and HLA in healthy donors. Measured with immunoSEQ multiplex PCR; TCRdb has only the in-frame clones, and not every one. Here the sample spans around 400,000 clones, 86% being singletons. Material: PBMCs. Source of these receptors: a woman aged 18-35 years in good health and CMV-seronegative.

This chain links TRBV2 with TRBJ1-4; D might be TRBD1 (5 bases). CDR3 length: 13 residues. Germline V lookup: CDR1 SNHLY, CDR2 FYNNEI. Trimming removed 6 bases from V and 4 bases from J, with 9 bases in between. CDR3 DNA: TGTGCCAGCAGGACAGTTATTAATGAAAAACTGTTTTTT. Protein product: CASRTVINEKLFF.

The rearrangement links TRBV27 to TRBJ1-5, with D possibly matching TRBD1 (6 bases). V was cut by 6 bases and J by 1 base, with 13 bases left in between. The CDR3 loop spans 15 amino acids. Germline V gene data show CDR1 as MNHEY and CDR2 as SMNVEV (reference sequence). The CDR3 bases are TGTGCCAGCAGAACAGGGAATAGGAGCAATCAGCCCCAGCATTTT. Its translation is CASRTGNRSNQPQHF.

This chain connects TRBV5-1 to TRBJ2-5; 13 nucleotides line up with TRBD2. V gave up 4 bases and J gave up 5 bases; unmatched junction bases: 8. This CDR3 has 16 amino acids. Germline V gene sequence: CDR1 SGHRS, CDR2 YFSETQ. The CDR3 DNA reads as TGCGCCAGCAGCCGAACTAGCGGGGGGGCTTGGGAGACCCAGTACTTC. Translating it yields CASSRTSGGAWETQYF.

This clone was seen a few times. This chain joins TRBV4-1 and TRBJ2-2; D perhaps matches TRBD2 (5 bases). Germline V gives CDR1 MGHRA, CDR2 YSYEKL. The CDR3 is 15 amino acids. V lost 4 bases and J 5 bases, leaving 14 bases between the germline ends. DNA of the CDR3: TGCGCCAGCAGCCCTGACCGGAGGATGACCGGGGAGCTGTTTTTT. Amino acid sequence: CASSPDRRMTGELFF.

V is TRBV7-9 and J is TRBJ2-1; 10 positions agree with TRBD2. This CDR3 region has 15 residues. V dropped 5 bases and J dropped 8; count of bases not matched to a gene: 9. Germline-derived CDR1 and CDR2 are SEHNR and FQNEAQ (reference sequence). In DNA form, the CDR3 reads TGTGCCAGCAGCCCCCCAGCGGGGGGGCTGTATGAGCAGTTCTTC. As protein: CASSPPAGGLYEQFF.

V gene TRBV27 combines with J gene TRBJ2-3, with 7 bases lining up with TRBD2. CDR1 is MNHEY, CDR2 SMNVEV, per germline (reference sequence). This CDR3 comprises 14 residues. Trimming cost V 3 bases and J 4 bases; bases outside gene matches: 4. The chain's CDR3 is CASSLAGEADTQYF. CDR3 coding DNA: TGTGCCAGCAGTTTGGCGGGAGAAGCAGATACGCAGTATTTT.

This clone has just one count. This chain uses TRBV27 with TRBJ2-3; TRBD2 agrees at 10 bases. The junction had 4 bases not matched to a gene; V was cut back by 5 bases and J by 2 bases. The CDR3 length is 15 residues. Germline values: CDR1 MNHEY, CDR2 SMNVEV (reference sequence). For the CDR3, the DNA is TGTGCCAGCAGTGGTAGCGGGGGGACCACAGATACGCAGTATTTT. Its protein product is CASSGSGGTTDTQYF.

This clone showed up just a few times. V is TRBV25-1 and J is TRBJ2-3; D unclear. The ends were cut back, 4 bases at V and 2 bases at J, with 10 bases in the middle. Germline loops: CDR1 MGHDK, CDR2 SYGVNS. This CDR3 has 14 residues. CDR3 protein: CASSGRRSTDTQYF. In nucleotides, the CDR3 is TGTGCCAGCAGTGGTAGGCGGTCCACAGATACGCAGTATTTT.

This clone showed up just once. V is TRBV6-1 and J is TRBJ1-2, with 10 bases lining up with TRBD1. The trim removed 8 bases at V and 8 bases at J, leaving 11 bases unmatched. The CDR3 covers 14 residues. In germline, CDR1 is MNHNS, CDR2 SASEGT. The CDR3 DNA reads TGTGCCAGCGAACCCGGGACAGGGGCGGGAGGCTACACCTTC. It specifies CASEPGTGAGGYTF.

The genes are TRBV7-9 and TRBJ2-1; D uncertain. V was pared by 3 bases and J by 4 bases, with 4 bases between. The CDR3 has 12 residues. Germline V gene sequence: CDR1 SEHNR, CDR2 FQNEAQ (reference sequence). CDR3 DNA sequence: TGTGCCAGCAGCTTCAGGTACAATGAGCAGTTCTTC. This encodes CASSFRYNEQFF.

This clone occurred many times. The chain couples TRBV27 to TRBJ1-2; TRBD1 aligns across 10 bases. Germline V CDR1 and CDR2: MNHEY, SMNVEV (reference sequence). V was pared by 7 bases and J by 7 bases, with 9 bases of the junction left unmatched. The CDR3 consists of 14 residues. The CDR3 here is CASTPSGQGSGYTF. In nucleotides, the CDR3 is TGTGCCAGCACTCCATCGGGACAGGGGAGTGGCTACACCTTC.

The chain uses TRBV10-3 and TRBJ1-2; D gene unclear. V gave up 1 base and J gave up 7 bases, with 10 bases separating them. Germline CDR1 ENHRY, CDR2 SYGVKD. The CDR3 runs to 13 residues. The CDR3 here is CAISEFHASGYTF. The CDR3 DNA reads as TGTGCCATCAGTGAGTTCCACGCTAGTGGCTACACCTTC.

Only a few counts were recorded for this clone. The CDR3 nucleotides are TGTGCCAGCAGCTTCCCCCGGGGGGGAATAGAGGACTATGGCTACACCTTC. Protein product: CASSFPRGGIEDYGYTF. This chain uses TRBV7-9 with TRBJ1-2, with a weak D call TRBD1 (5 bases). The V end was cut by 3 bases, the J end by 3 bases, with 20 bases between. CDR3 length equals 17 residues. Germline V gives CDR1 SEHNR, CDR2 FQNEAQ (reference sequence).

The chain is built from TRBV9 and TRBJ2-1; 12 nucleotides align to TRBD2. After removal of 0 bases from V and 6 bases from J, the junction contained 4 bases not matched to a gene. Germline V lookup: CDR1 SGDLS, CDR2 YYNGEE. The CDR3 has 16 residues. The DNA for the CDR3 is TGTGCCAGCAGCGTAGCCGGACTAGCGGGAATCAATGAGCAGTTCTTC. It is translated as CASSVAGLAGINEQFF. Supplemented by reference TRBV9 and TRBJ2-1, the full variable domain reads DSGVTQTPKHLITATGQRVTLRCSPRSGDLSVYWYQQSLDQGLQFLIQYYNGEERAKGNILERFSAQQFPDLHSELNLSSLELGDSALYFCASSVAGLAGINEQFFGPGTRLTVL.

V and J are TRBV30 and TRBJ2-4; 7 bases map to TRBD1. CDR1 and CDR2 from the germline V gene are GTSNPN and SVGIG (reference sequence). The length of the CDR3 is 12 residues. Trimming at V came to 5 bases and at J to 4 bases, leaving 2 bases not matched to a gene. This CDR3 reads CAWSTGKNIQYF. Written as DNA, the CDR3 is TGTGCCTGGTCGACAGGGAAAAACATTCAGTACTTC.

The chain links TRBV5-1 to TRBJ1-1; unclear D gene. Trimming shortened V by 1 base and J by 6 bases, and 10 bases separated the two germline ends. The CDR3 sequence is 13 residues long. The V gene's germline CDR1 is SGHRS and CDR2 YFSETQ. This chain's CDR3 is CASSLSEAAEAFF. CDR3 in DNA: TGCGCCAGCAGCTTGTCAGAGGCCGCTGAAGCTTTCTTT.

The rearrangement links TRBV5-1 to TRBJ1-4; D is perhaps TRBD1 (6 bases). Germline-derived CDR1 and CDR2 are SGHRS and YFSETQ. The CDR3 has 14 amino acids. The V gene lost 3 bases and the J gene lost 6 bases, with 12 bases spanning the gap. CDR3 loop: CASSYGTIDEKLFF. The CDR3 nucleotides are TGCGCCAGCAGCTACGGGACAATTGATGAAAAACTGTTTTTT. The full variable domain, with the rest looked up from reference TRBV5-1 and TRBJ1-4, is KAGVTQTPRYLIKTRGQQVTLSCSPISGHRSVSWYQQTPGQGLQFLFEYFSETQRNKGNFPGRFSGRQFSNSRSEMNVSTLELGDSALYLCASSYGTIDEKLFFGSGTQLSVL.

The gene calls are TRBV12-5 and TRBJ1-1; 7 bases agree with TRBD1. V dropped 2 bases and J dropped 1; count of bases not matched to a gene: 4. Germline V gene sequence: CDR1 LGHNT, CDR2 FRNRAP. This CDR3 spans 15 amino acids. CDR3 sequence reads: CASGLTGAPNTEAFF. The CDR3 DNA reads as TGTGCTAGTGGTTTGACAGGGGCACCGAACACTGAAGCTTTCTTT.

This rearrangement joins TRBV5-6 to TRBJ2-5; 9 bases align to TRBD1. The CDR3 has 14 amino acids. The junction had 7 bases not matched to a gene; V was cut back by 5 bases and J by 5 bases. Germline V gives CDR1 SGHDT, CDR2 YYEEEE. Here the CDR3 DNA reads TGTGCCAGCAGGGGACAGGGTGGCGGGGAGACCCAGTACTTC. This sequence encodes CASRGQGGGETQYF.

The chain recombines TRBV7-9 with TRBJ2-4; 7 nucleotides match TRBD2. Losses at the gene ends were 1 base for V and 1 base for J; bases not matched to a gene: 13. CDR1 SEHNR and CDR2 FQNEAQ come from the germline V gene (reference sequence). This CDR3 comprises 19 residues. The CDR3 region has the DNA TGTGCCAGCAGCTTAGTGGTCTCCCAGGGAGGGTTTGCCAAAAACATTCAGTACTTC. The encoded protein is CASSLVVSQGGFAKNIQYF.

The rearrangement uses TRBV27 and TRBJ2-3; 8 bases line up with TRBD1. Looked up from germline, CDR1 is MNHEY and CDR2 is SMNVEV (reference sequence). Trimming removed 3 bases from V and 4 bases from J; junction bases left unmatched: 9. The CDR3 consists of 16 residues. The CDR3 region has the DNA TGTGCCAGCAGTTTCACCGGGACAGGTAGCGCAGATACGCAGTATTTT. Protein sequence: CASSFTGTGSADTQYF.